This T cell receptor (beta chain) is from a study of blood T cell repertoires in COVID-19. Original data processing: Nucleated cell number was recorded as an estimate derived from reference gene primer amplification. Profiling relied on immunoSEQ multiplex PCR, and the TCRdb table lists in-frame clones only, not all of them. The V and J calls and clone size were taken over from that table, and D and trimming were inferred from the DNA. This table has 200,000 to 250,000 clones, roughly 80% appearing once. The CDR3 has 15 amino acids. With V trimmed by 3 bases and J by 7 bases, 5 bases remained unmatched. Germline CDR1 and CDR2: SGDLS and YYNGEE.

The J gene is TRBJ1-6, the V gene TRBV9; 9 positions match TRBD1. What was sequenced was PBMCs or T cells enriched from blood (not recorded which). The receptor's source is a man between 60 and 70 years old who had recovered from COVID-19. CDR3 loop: CASSEDRGRNSPLHF. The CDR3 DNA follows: TGTGCCAGCAGCGAGGACAGGGGAAGGAATTCACCCCTCCACTTT. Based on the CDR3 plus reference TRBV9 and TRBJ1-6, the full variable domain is DSGVTQTPKHLITATGQRVTLRCSPRSGDLSVYWYQQSLDQGLQFLIQYYNGEERAKGNILERFSAQQFPDLHSELNLSSLELGDSALYFCASSEDRGRNSPLHFGNGTRLTVT.